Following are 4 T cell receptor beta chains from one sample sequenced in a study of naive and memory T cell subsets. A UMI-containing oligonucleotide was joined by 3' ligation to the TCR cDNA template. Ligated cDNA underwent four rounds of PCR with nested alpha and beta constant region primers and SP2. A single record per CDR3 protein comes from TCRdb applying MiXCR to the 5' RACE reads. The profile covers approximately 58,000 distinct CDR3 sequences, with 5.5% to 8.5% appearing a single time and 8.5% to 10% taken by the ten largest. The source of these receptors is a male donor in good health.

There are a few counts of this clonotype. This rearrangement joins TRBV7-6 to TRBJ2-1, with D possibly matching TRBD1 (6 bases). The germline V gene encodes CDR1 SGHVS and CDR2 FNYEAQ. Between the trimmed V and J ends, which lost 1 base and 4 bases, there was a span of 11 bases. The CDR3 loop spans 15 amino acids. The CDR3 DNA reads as TGTGCCAGCAGCTTAGTCACGGGACAATACAATGAGCAGTTCTTC. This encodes CASSLVTGQYNEQFF.

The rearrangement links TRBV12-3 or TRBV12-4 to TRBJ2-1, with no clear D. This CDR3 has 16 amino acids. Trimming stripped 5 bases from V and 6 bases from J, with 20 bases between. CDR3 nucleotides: TGTGCCAGCAGTCCGCGAGGCCCCAAATGGGGCAATGAGCAGTTCTTC. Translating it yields CASSPRGPKWGNEQFF.

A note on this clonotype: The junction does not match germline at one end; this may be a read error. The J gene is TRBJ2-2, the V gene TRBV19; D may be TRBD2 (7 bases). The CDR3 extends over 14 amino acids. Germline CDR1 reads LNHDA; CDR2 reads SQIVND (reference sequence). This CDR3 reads CASSERGGGGELIF. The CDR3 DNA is TGTGCCAGTAGTGAAAGGGGGGGCGGCGGGGAGCTGATTTTT. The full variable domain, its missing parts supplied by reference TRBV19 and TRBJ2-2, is DGGITQSPKYLFRKEGQNVTLSCEQNLNHDAMYWYRQDPGQGLRLIYYSQIVNDFQKGDIAEGYSVSREKKESFPLTVTSAQKNPTAFYLCASSERGGGGELIFGEGSRLTVL.

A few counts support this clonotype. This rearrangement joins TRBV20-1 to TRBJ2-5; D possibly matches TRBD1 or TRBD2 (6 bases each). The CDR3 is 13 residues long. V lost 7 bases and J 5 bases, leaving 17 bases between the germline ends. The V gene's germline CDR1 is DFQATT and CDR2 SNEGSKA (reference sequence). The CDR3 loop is CSGRWEGGETQYF. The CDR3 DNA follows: TGCAGTGGGCGGTGGGAAGGGGGGGAGACCCAGTACTTC.